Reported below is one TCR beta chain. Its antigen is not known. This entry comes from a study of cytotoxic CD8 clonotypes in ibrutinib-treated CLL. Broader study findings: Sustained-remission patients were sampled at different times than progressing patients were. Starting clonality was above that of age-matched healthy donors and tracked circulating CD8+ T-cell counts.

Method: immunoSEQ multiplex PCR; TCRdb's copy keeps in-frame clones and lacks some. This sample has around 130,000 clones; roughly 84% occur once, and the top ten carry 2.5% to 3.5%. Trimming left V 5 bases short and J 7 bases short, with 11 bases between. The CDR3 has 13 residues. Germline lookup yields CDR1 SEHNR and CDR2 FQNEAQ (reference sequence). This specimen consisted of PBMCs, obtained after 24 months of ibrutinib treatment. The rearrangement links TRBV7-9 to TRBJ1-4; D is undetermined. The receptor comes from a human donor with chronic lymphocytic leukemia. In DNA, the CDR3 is TGTGCCAGCAGCCCCCGACGGGCTGAAAAACTGTTTTTT. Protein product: CASSPRRAEKLFF.